What follows describes a single T cell receptor beta chain. Its specificity is unknown. Per the germline V gene, CDR1 is LNHDA and CDR2 is SQIVND (reference sequence). This CDR3 contains 15 residues. The ends were cut back, 3 bases at V and 4 bases at J, with 13 bases in the middle. The data stem from a study of OX40 agonist ivuxolimab in advanced cancers. About the study: From roughly 23 to 90 years was the age range, with a mean of approximately 63 years, and about 83% were male.

Assay: immunoSEQ multiplex PCR; the TCRdb copy retains only in-frame clones and omits some. The sample lists tens of thousands of clones; 90% to 95% were seen once. Study-wide points: No antigen was identified for the clonally expanded peripheral T cells. Some patients who did not respond also had low normalized T-cell clonal expansion.

The sequence was obtained from an adult with an advanced solid tumor such as melanoma, head and neck, liver or kidney cancer. The specimen comprised CD4+ or CD8+ T cells sorted from blood, sampled in a trial of the OX40 agonist ivuxolimab. V is TRBV19 and J is TRBJ2-1, with D possibly TRBD2 on 6 matching bases. In DNA form, the CDR3 reads TGTGCCAGTAGTATCGGGGACTCGACATACAATGAGCAGTTCTTC. Translated, it gives CASSIGDSTYNEQFF.